These T cell receptor beta chains were read from a single sample in a study of molecular identifiers for immune sequencing clone quantification. TCRdb re-called the PCR reads with MiXCR, one entry per CDR3 protein. The table includes a few hundred thousand distinct CDR3 sequences, under 25% detected once. The sample was naive CD8+ T cells from blood, with Jurkat cell RNA spiked in. The receptors derive from a human donor in good health. Some libraries in this study had Jurkat cell RNA spiked in. The CDR3 runs from the conserved cysteine through the conserved F or W. D genes are given only for firm matches. Only part of the rows carry a size: once, few, many, or a class if the clone is expanded.

v_call	clone_size	j_call	d_call	cdr3_nt	cdr3_aa
TRBV7-2	few	TRBJ1-3	TRBD1	TGTGCCAGCAGCTTAGGGCAGGGGGCGAACACCATATATTTT	CASSLGQGANTIYF
TRBV5-1	NA	TRBJ1-1	TRBD1	TGCGCCAGCAGCTTTACAGGGGCCCAGAACACTGAAGCTTTCTTT	CASSFTGAQNTEAFF
TRBV27	once	TRBJ1-5	NA	TGTGCCAGCAGTCCTTATAGCTATCAGCCCCAGCATTTT	CASSPYSYQPQHF
TRBV21-1	many	TRBJ2-3	NA	TGTGCCAGCAGCACCTTAGCGGGAAAGGACCCAGATACGCAGTATTTT	CASSTLAGKDPDTQYF
TRBV4-1	few	TRBJ2-5	NA	TGCGCCAGCAGCCATACGGTCGAAGAGACCCAGTACTTC	CASSHTVEETQYF
TRBV28	few	TRBJ2-5	NA	TGTGCCAGCAGTTTCTTCGAGGAGGACCAAGAGACCCAGTACTTC	CASSFFEEDQETQYF
TRBV19	many	TRBJ1-1	TRBD1	TGTGCCAGCAGCACAGGGGGTAACACTGAAGCTTTCTTT	CASSTGGNTEAFF
TRBV4-1	few	TRBJ2-3	TRBD2	TGCGCCAGCAGCCAAGATGGAGTGGGGACTAGCTCAGATACGCAGTATTTT	CASSQDGVGTSSDTQYF
TRBV30	many	TRBJ2-7	NA	TGTGCCTGGAGTGGTGGTCTGGGGTACGAGCAGTACTTC	CAWSGGLGYEQYF
TRBV4-3	many	TRBJ2-3	TRBD2	TGCGCCAGCAGCCCTACGTTAGCGGGAGAGACAGATACGCAGTATTTT	CASSPTLAGETDTQYF
TRBV13	few	TRBJ2-1	NA	TGTGCCAGCAGCCCCCCCGATGAGGTGCAGTTCTTC	CASSPPDEVQFF
TRBV7-6	many	TRBJ1-5	NA	TGTGCCAGCAGCTTAGGAATTAATCAGCCCCAGCATTTT	CASSLGINQPQHF
TRBV5-1	many	TRBJ1-1	NA	TGCGCCAGCTCCATTGGAGGAGTCCTCATGAACACTGAAGCTTTCTTT	CASSIGGVLMNTEAFF
TRBV2	many	TRBJ1-5	TRBD1	TGTGCCAGCAGTGAGGGGACAGGCCAGCCCCAGCATTTT	CASSEGTGQPQHF
TRBV5-1	few	TRBJ2-2	TRBD1	TGCGCCAGCAGCTTGGGGGGACAGAGCATCGGGGAGCTGTTTTTT	CASSLGGQSIGELFF
TRBV27	NA	TRBJ1-1	TRBD1	TGTGCCAGCAGTACCATCTTGGACAGGGACACTGAAGCTTTCTTT	CASSTILDRDTEAFF
TRBV6-2/TRBV6-3	few	TRBJ2-3	NA	TGTGCCAGCAGTTCCCCCTGGGGCGGGGACGCAGATACGCAGTATTTT	CASSSPWGGDADTQYF
TRBV11-2	NA	TRBJ2-5	NA	TGTGCCAGCAGCTTATACGGATTCCAAGAGACCCAGTACTTC	CASSLYGFQETQYF
TRBV7-9	many	TRBJ1-1	NA	TGTGCCAGCACCAAATATGCCACTGAAGCTTTCTTT	CASTKYATEAFF
TRBV6-1	many	TRBJ2-2	NA	TGTGCCAGCAGCGCAGGGGAGTTATACACCGGGGAGCTGTTTTTT	CASSAGELYTGELFF
TRBV11-2	NA	TRBJ2-1	NA	TGTGCCAGCAGCATGGGGGATGAGCAGTTCTTC	CASSMGDEQFF
TRBV4-1	many	TRBJ2-7	NA	TGCGCCAGCAGCCAATATACGACCCTCTCCGAGCAGTACTTC	CASSQYTTLSEQYF
TRBV19	few	TRBJ1-1	NA	TGTGCCAGTAGTATTGGGACAACGGGGAGTACTGAAGCTTTCTTT	CASSIGTTGSTEAFF
TRBV4-1	few	TRBJ2-7	NA	TGCGCCAGCAGCCAAGATCCGAGGGAAAAGTCCTACGTGCAGTACTTC	CASSQDPREKSYVQYF
TRBV6-6	many	TRBJ2-7	NA	TGTGCCAGCAGTTACGCAGGGAGAGCGTACTTC	CASSYAGRAYF
TRBV6-5	many	TRBJ2-1	NA	TGTGCCAGCAGTCAAGACACCCCCTCCTACAATGAGCAGTTCTTC	CASSQDTPSYNEQFF
TRBV6-5	NA	TRBJ1-2	NA	TGTGCCAGCAGTTACTCGCGAGCCAATGGCTACACCTTC	CASSYSRANGYTF
TRBV28	NA	TRBJ2-3	TRBD2	TGTGCCAGCAGTTTTATCGGGGGGGCTGAGGATACGCAGTATTTT	CASSFIGGAEDTQYF
TRBV4-3	many	TRBJ2-3	NA	TGCGCCAGCAGCCAAGATGTCGGGGACACAGATACGCAGTATTTT	CASSQDVGDTDTQYF
TRBV7-9	few	TRBJ1-1	TRBD1	TGTGCCAGTGAGGGACAGCCCAGTGCTGAAGCTTTCTTT	CASEGQPSAEAFF
TRBV6-5	few	TRBJ2-7	TRBD1	TGTGCCGGCCCTGGGACAGATGTAACCTACGAGCAGTACTTC	CAGPGTDVTYEQYF
TRBV6-1	many	TRBJ2-7	NA	TGTGCCAGCGTTGGATACGAGCAGTACTTC	CASVGYEQYF
TRBV18	few	TRBJ1-2	NA	TGTGCCAGCTCAGCCGGGACAAATCTGGGCTACACCTTC	CASSAGTNLGYTF
TRBV27	NA	TRBJ2-3	NA	TGTGCCAGCAGTTTATCCCTGGGGGTTTTGGGCACAGATACGCAGTATTTT	CASSLSLGVLGTDTQYF
TRBV6-5	many	TRBJ2-3	TRBD1	TGTGCCAGCAGTTACACAGGGGCTTCAGATACGCAGTATTTT	CASSYTGASDTQYF
TRBV7-8	many	TRBJ2-6	TRBD1	TGTGCCAGCAGCTGGACGACAGGGCTCTCTGGGGCCAACGTCCTGACTTTC	CASSWTTGLSGANVLTF
TRBV11-1	few	TRBJ2-6	TRBD1	TGTGCCAGCAGCTCGGACAGGGGAAGCTCTGGGGCCAACGTCCTGACTTTC	CASSSDRGSSGANVLTF
TRBV6-6	many	TRBJ2-3	NA	TGTGCCTCCCACGGGGACCCAGATACGCAGTATTTT	CASHGDPDTQYF
TRBV6-2/TRBV6-3	few	TRBJ1-1	NA	TGTGCCAGCAGTTACCCCTACGCCTTATCCGAGAACACTGAAGCTTTCTTT	CASSYPYALSENTEAFF
TRBV12-3/TRBV12-4	many	TRBJ2-3	TRBD2	TGTGCCAGCAGTTTTGGCGGGAGGACAGATACGCAGTATTTT	CASSFGGRTDTQYF
TRBV19	NA	TRBJ2-1	TRBD2	TGTGCCAGTAGTGGGCAACTAGCGGGAGGGCCTAAGACTGAGCAGTTCTTC	CASSGQLAGGPKTEQFF
TRBV5-4	many	TRBJ1-6	NA	TGTGCCAGCAGCTCCGCTATAGGGCCCCTCCACTTT	CASSSAIGPLHF
TRBV27	NA	TRBJ1-3	NA	TGTGCCAGCAGTTTATCAGTCGCGGGAAACACCATATATTTT	CASSLSVAGNTIYF
TRBV20-1	few	TRBJ2-7	TRBD1	TGCAGTGCTAGAGATCTGTGGGCGGAGGACAGGGGGTACGAGCAGTACTTC	CSARDLWAEDRGYEQYF
TRBV27	once	TRBJ2-2	NA	TGTGCCAGCAGTTTATCTCAGAACACCGGGGAGCTGGTTTTT	CASSLSQNTGELVF
TRBV7-2	many	TRBJ2-7	TRBD1	TGTGCCAGCAGCTTAGACCGGGACAGGGGTACCTACGAGCAGTACTTC	CASSLDRDRGTYEQYF
TRBV10-3	few	TRBJ2-5	NA	TGTGCCATCAGTGCGGGATTACCACAAGAGACCCAGTACTTC	CAISAGLPQETQYF
TRBV5-4	many	TRBJ1-6	NA	TGTGCCAGCAGCTTGGATAATTCACCCCTCCACTTT	CASSLDNSPLHF
TRBV12-3/TRBV12-4	many	TRBJ2-6	NA	TGTGCCAGCAGGCGGACAGACTCTGGGGCCAACGTCCTGACTTTC	CASRRTDSGANVLTF
TRBV7-2	many	TRBJ2-1	NA	TGTGCCAGCAGCTCAGACAGCTACAATGAGCAGTTCTTC	CASSSDSYNEQFF
TRBV12-3/TRBV12-4	NA	TRBJ1-2	NA	TGTGCCAGCAGTTTTCAGGGAGGCAACTATGGCTACACCTTC	CASSFQGGNYGYTF
TRBV2	NA	TRBJ2-7	TRBD1	TGTGCCAGCAGTGATCCGGGACAGGGGCCCTCCGAGCAGTACTTC	CASSDPGQGPSEQYF
TRBV5-1	once	TRBJ2-7	NA	TGCGCCAGCAGCTTGGCTTCTCCGGGCGAGCGGTACTTC	CASSLASPGERYF
TRBV11-2	many	TRBJ2-1	NA	TGTGCCAGCAGCTTATTTGTCCATGAGCAGTTCTTC	CASSLFVHEQFF
TRBV18	many	TRBJ2-7	NA	TGTGCCAGCTCCCGGCCGGGGTCCACCTACGAGCAGTACTTC	CASSRPGSTYEQYF